This TCR beta chain was recovered during a study of immune characterization of retroperitoneal liposarcoma. By its share, this clonotype is medium-sized. A much larger clone differs from this one at a single base, so this may be a read error. TCRdb recomputed calls from the PCR reads with MiXCR, one row per CDR3 protein. Of roughly 11,000 distinct CDR3 sequences listed, roughly 22% are singletons. The TCR sequence derives from a female donor with retroperitoneal liposarcoma. The sequenced sample consisted of blood.

CDR3 region: CASKRTGNGEQYF. In DNA form, the CDR3 reads TGTGCCAGCAAGCGGACTGGGAACGGTGAGCAGTACTTC. J is TRBJ2-5 and V is TRBV6-1; perhaps TRBD2 as D (5 bases). The CDR3 totals 13 residues. V was pared by 7 bases and J by 11 bases, with 20 bases between. CDR1 is MNHNS and CDR2 is SASEGT in the germline V gene.